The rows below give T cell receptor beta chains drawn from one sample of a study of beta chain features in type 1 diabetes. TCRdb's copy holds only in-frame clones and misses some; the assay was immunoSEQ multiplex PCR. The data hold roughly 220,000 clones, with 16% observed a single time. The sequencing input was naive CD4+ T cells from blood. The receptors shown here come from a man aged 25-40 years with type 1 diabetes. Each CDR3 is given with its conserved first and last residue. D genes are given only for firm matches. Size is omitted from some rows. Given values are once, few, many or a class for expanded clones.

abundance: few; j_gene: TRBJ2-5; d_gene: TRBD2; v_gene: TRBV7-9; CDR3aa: CASSFPGGETQYF; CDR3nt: TGTGCCAGCAGCTTCCCGGGAGGGGAGACCCAGTACTTC
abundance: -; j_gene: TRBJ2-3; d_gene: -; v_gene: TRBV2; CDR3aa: CASNLDRPDTQYF; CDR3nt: TGTGCCAGCAATCTAGATAGGCCAGATACGCAGTATTTT
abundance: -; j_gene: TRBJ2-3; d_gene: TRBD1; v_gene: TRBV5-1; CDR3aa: CASSLDRGGTDTQYF; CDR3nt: TGCGCCAGCAGCTTGGACAGGGGCGGCACAGATACGCAGTATTTT
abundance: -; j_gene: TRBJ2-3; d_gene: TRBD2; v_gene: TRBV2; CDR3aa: CASSGGRDTQYF; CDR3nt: TGTGCCAGCAGCGGGGGGAGAGATACGCAGTATTTT
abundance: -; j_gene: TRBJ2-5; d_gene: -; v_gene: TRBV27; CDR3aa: CASSLKAVRETQYF; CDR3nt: TGTGCCAGCAGTTTAAAGGCTGTCCGAGAGACCCAGTACTTC
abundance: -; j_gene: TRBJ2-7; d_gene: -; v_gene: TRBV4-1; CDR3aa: CASSQDLNGGLEQYF; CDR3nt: TGCGCCAGCAGCCAAGATCTCAACGGGGGCCTGGAGCAGTACTTC
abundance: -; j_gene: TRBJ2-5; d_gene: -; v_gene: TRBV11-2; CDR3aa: CASSLPRGTQQETQYF; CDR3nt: TGTGCCAGCAGCCTTCCTAGGGGGACACAGCAAGAGACCCAGTACTTC
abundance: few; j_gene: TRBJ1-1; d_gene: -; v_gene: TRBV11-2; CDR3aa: CASSTQGIEAFF; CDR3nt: TGTGCCAGCAGCACACAGGGAATTGAAGCTTTCTTT
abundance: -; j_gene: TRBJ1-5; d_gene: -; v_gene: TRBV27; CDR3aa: CASSLKGGAANQPQHF; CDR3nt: TGTGCCAGCAGTTTAAAGGGGGGGGCAGCTAATCAGCCCCAGCATTTT
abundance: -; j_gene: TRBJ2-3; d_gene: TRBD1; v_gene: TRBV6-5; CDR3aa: CASSYSNTGQTDTQYF; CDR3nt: TGTGCCAGCAGTTACAGTAACACGGGACAGACAGATACGCAGTATTTT
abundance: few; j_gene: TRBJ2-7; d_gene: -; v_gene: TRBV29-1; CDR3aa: CSKLYQAEQYF; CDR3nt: TGCAGCAAACTCTATCAGGCCGAGCAGTACTTC
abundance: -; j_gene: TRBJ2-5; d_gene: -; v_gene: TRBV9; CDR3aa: CASSGSETQYF; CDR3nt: TGTGCCAGCAGCGGTTCGGAGACCCAGTACTTC
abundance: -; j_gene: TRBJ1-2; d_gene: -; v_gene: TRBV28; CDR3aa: CASSLVAGSYGYTF; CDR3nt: TGTGCCAGCAGTTTAGTAGCAGGCTCATATGGCTACACCTTC
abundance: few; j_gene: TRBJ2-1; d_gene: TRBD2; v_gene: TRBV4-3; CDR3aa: CASSQVLAGYNEQFF; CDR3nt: TGCGCCAGCAGCCAAGTGCTAGCGGGCTACAATGAGCAGTTCTTC
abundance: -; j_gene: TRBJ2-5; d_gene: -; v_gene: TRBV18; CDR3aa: CASSRGWPADQETQYF; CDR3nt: TGTGCCAGCTCACGCGGATGGCCAGCCGACCAAGAGACCCAGTACTTC
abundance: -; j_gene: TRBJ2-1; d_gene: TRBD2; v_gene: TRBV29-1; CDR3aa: CSVEEMLAGGPLNEQFF; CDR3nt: TGCAGCGTTGAAGAAATGCTAGCGGGAGGGCCTCTGAATGAGCAGTTCTTC
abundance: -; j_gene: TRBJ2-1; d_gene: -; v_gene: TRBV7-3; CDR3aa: CASSLLPSYNEQFF; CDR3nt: TGTGCCAGCAGCTTATTACCCTCATACAATGAGCAGTTCTTC
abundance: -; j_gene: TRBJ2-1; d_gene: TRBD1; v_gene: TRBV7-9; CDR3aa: CATPVRGSYNEQFF; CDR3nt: TGTGCCACCCCGGTCAGGGGGTCTTACAATGAGCAGTTCTTC
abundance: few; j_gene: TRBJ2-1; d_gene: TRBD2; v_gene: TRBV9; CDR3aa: CASSVPSGAYNEQFF; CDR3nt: TGTGCCAGCAGCGTCCCTAGCGGAGCCTACAATGAGCAGTTCTTC
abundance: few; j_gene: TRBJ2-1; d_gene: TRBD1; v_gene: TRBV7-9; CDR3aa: CASSPRDRGTNEQFF; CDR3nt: TGTGCCAGCAGCCCCCGGGACAGGGGCACCAATGAGCAGTTCTTC
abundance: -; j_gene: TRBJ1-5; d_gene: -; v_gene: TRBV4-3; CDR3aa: CASSQDWESRGEPQHF; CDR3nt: TGCGCCAGCAGCCAAGATTGGGAGTCAAGGGGCGAGCCCCAGCATTTT
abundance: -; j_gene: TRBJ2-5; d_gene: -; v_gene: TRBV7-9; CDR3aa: CASRNTGFLETQYF; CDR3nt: TGTGCCAGCAGAAACACGGGGTTTCTGGAGACCCAGTACTTC
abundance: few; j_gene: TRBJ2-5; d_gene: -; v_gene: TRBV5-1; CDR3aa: CASSLERGETQYF; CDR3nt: TGCGCCAGCAGCTTGGAGCGTGGGGAGACCCAGTACTTC
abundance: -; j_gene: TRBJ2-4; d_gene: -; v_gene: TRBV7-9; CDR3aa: CASSLGGAKNIQYF; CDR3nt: TGTGCCAGCAGCTTAGGTGGAGCCAAAAACATTCAGTACTTC
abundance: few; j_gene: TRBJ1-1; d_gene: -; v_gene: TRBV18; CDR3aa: CASSRVGGTEAFF; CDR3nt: TGTGCCAGCTCACGTGTTGGTGGCACTGAAGCTTTCTTT
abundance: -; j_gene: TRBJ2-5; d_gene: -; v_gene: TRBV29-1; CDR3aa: CSVAGSGQETQYF; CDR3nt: TGCAGCGTTGCCGGGAGTGGCCAAGAGACCCAGTACTTC
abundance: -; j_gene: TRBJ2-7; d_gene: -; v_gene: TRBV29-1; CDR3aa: CSVERPESYEQYF; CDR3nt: TGCAGCGTTGAAAGACCGGAGTCCTACGAGCAGTACTTC
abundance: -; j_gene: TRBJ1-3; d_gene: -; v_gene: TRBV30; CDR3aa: CAWSARSGNTIYF; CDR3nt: TGTGCCTGGAGTGCGCGCTCTGGAAACACCATATATTTT
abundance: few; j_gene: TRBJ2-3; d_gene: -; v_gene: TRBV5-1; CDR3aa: CASKPTGGVDTQYF; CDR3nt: TGCGCCAGCAAGCCTACCGGAGGGGTAGATACGCAGTATTTT
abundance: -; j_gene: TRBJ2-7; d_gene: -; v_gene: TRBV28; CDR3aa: CASSLTGPSYEQYF; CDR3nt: TGTGCCAGCAGTTTGACCGGGCCCTCCTACGAGCAGTACTTC
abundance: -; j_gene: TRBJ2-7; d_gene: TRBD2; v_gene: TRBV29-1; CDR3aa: CSVTGLAGVTEQYF; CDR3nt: TGCAGCGTTACGGGACTAGCGGGAGTCACCGAGCAGTACTTC
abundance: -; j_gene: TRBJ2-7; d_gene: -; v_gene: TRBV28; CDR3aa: CASSFPHYQQYF; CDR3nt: TGTGCCAGCAGTTTTCCCCATTACCAGCAGTACTTC
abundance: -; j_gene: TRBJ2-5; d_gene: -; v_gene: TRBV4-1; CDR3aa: CASSQDRRETQYF; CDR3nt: TGCGCCAGCAGCCAAGACAGGCGAGAGACCCAGTACTTC
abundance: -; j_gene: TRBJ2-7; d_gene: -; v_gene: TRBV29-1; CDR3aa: CSATGSISYEQYF; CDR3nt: TGCAGCGCTACGGGCAGTATCTCCTACGAGCAGTACTTC
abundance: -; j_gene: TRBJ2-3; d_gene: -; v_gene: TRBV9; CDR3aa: CASSVEGSMTDTQYF; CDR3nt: TGTGCCAGCAGCGTAGAAGGCTCTATGACAGATACGCAGTATTTT
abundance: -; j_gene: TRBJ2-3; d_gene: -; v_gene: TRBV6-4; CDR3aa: CASSDSLLAASTDTQYF; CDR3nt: TGTGCCAGCAGTGACTCGCTTCTGGCGGCTAGCACAGATACGCAGTATTTT
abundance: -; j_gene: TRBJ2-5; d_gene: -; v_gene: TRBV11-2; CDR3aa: CASSFTDQETQYF; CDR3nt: TGTGCCAGCAGCTTTACAGACCAAGAGACCCAGTACTTC
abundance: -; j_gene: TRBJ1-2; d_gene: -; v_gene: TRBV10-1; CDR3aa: CASSESWGGYTF; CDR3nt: TGCGCCAGCAGTGAGTCGTGGGGCGGCTACACCTTC
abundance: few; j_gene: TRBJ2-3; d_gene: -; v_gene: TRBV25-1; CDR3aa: CASSATRADTQYF; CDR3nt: TGTGCCAGCAGTGCCACAAGGGCAGATACGCAGTATTTT
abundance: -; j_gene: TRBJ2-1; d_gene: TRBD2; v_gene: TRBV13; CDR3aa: CASSLEASGYYNEQFF; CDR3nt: TGTGCCAGCAGCTTAGAGGCTAGCGGGTACTACAATGAGCAGTTCTTC
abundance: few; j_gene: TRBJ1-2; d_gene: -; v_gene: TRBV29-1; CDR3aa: CSVFSGTPIYGYTF; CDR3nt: TGCAGCGTCTTCTCCGGGACACCCATCTATGGCTACACCTTC
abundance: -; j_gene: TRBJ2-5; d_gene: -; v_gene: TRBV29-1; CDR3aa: CSVAVGRARQYF; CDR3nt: TGCAGCGTTGCGGTCGGCAGGGCAAGGCAGTACTTC
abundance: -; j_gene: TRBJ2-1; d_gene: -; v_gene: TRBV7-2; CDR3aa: CASSPGTYYNEQFF; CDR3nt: TGTGCCAGCAGCCCAGGGACATATTACAATGAGCAGTTCTTC
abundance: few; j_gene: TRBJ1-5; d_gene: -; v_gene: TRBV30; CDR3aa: CAWSSGGPGLSNQPQHF; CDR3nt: TGTGCCTGGAGCTCAGGCGGCCCCGGGCTGAGCAATCAGCCCCAGCATTTT
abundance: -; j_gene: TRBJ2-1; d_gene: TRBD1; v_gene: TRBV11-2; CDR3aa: CASSLDRQGSGNEQFF; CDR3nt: TGTGCCAGCAGCTTAGATCGACAGGGCTCCGGAAATGAGCAGTTCTTC
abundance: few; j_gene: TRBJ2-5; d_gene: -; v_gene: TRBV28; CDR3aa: CASSQGGLETQYF; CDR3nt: TGTGCCAGCAGTCAGGGCGGTTTGGAGACCCAGTACTTC
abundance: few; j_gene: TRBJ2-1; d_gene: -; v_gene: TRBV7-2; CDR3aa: CASSLVRANNEQFF; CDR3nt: TGTGCCAGCAGCTTAGTCCGGGCCAACAATGAGCAGTTCTTC
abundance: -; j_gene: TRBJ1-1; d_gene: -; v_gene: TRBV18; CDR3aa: CASSPSIMNTEAFF; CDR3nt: TGTGCCAGCTCACCGAGCATTATGAACACTGAAGCTTTCTTT
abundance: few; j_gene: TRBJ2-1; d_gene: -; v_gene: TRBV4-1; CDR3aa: CASSQIWNEQFF; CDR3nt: TGCGCCAGCAGCCAGATCTGGAATGAGCAGTTCTTC
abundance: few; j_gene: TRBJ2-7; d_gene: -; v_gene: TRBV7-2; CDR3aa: CASSLAGQGSGYEQYF; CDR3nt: TGTGCCAGCAGCTTAGCGGGACAAGGATCGGGCTACGAGCAGTACTTC
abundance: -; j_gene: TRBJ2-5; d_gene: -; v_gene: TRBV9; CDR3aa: CASSVMGTAETQYF; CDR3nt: TGTGCCAGCAGCGTAATGGGGACCGCGGAGACCCAGTACTTC
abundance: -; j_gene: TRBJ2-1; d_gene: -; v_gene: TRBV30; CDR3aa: CAWRDGSYNEQFF; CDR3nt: TGTGCCTGGAGGGACGGCTCCTACAATGAGCAGTTCTTC
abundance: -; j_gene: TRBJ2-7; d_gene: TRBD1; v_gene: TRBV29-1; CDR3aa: CSVLNGQGGTYEQYF; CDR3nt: TGCAGCGTCCTGAATGGACAGGGAGGAACCTACGAGCAGTACTTC
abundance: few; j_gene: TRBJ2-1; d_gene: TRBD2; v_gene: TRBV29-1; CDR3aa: CSALAGVRDNEQFF; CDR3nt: TGCAGCGCCTTAGCGGGAGTTCGAGACAATGAGCAGTTCTTC